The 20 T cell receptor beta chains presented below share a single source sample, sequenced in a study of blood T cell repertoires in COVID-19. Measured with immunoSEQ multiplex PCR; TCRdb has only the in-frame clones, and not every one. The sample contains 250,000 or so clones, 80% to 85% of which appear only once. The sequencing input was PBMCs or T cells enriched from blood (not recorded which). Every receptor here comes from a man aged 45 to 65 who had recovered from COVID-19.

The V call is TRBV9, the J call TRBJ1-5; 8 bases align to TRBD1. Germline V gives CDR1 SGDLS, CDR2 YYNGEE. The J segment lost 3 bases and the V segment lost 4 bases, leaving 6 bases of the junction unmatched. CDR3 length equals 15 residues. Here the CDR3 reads CASSKGQGVNQPQHF. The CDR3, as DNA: TGTGCCAGCAGCAAAGGACAGGGCGTCAATCAGCCCCAGCATTTT. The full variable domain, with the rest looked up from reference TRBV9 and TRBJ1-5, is DSGVTQTPKHLITATGQRVTLRCSPRSGDLSVYWYQQSLDQGLQFLIQYYNGEERAKGNILERFSAQQFPDLHSELNLSSLELGDSALYFCASSKGQGVNQPQHFGDGTRLSIL.

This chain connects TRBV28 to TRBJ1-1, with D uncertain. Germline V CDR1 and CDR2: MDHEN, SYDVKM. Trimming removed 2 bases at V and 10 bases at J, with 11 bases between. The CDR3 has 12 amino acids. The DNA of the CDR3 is TGTGCCAGCAGTTTACTTTTAAGCGGAGCTTTCTTT. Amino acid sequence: CASSLLLSGAFF.

CDR3 protein: CASLPRRGSPLHF. The CDR3 DNA reads TGTGCCAGCCTCCCGCGGCGTGGTTCACCCCTCCACTTT. This chain joins TRBV12-3 or TRBV12-4 and TRBJ1-6; D remains ambiguous. Trimming shortened V by 8 bases and J by 9 bases, and 14 bases separated the two germline ends. This CDR3 region has 13 residues.

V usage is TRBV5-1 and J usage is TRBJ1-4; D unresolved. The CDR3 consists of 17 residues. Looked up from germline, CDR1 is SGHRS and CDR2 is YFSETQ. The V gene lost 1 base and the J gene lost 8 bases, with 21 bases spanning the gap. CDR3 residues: CASSLNLGGRGREKLFF. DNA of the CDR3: TGCGCCAGCAGCTTGAACCTTGGTGGGCGCGGGAGGGAAAAACTGTTTTTT. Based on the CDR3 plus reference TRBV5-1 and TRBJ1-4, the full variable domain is KAGVTQTPRYLIKTRGQQVTLSCSPISGHRSVSWYQQTPGQGLQFLFEYFSETQRNKGNFPGRFSGRQFSNSRSEMNVSTLELGDSALYLCASSLNLGGRGREKLFFGSGTQLSVL.

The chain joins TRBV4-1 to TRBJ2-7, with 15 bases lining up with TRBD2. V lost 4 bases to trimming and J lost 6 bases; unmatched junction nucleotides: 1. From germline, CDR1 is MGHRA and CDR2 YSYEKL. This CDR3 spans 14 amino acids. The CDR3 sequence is CASSPGLAGGEQYF. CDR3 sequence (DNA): TGCGCCAGCAGCCCGGGACTAGCGGGGGGCGAGCAGTACTTC.

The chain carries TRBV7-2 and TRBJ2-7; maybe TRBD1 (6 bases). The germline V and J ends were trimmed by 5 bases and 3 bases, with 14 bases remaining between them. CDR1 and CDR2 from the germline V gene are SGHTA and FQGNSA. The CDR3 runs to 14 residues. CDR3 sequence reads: CASSLEQGIYEQYF. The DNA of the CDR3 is TGTGCCAGCAGCCTAGAACAGGGTATCTACGAGCAGTACTTC.

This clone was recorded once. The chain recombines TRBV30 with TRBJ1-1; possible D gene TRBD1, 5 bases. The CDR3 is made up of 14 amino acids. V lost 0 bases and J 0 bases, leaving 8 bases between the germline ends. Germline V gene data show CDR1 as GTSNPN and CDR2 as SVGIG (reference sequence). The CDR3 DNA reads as TGTGCCTGGAGTGTACGGGGGGTGAACACTGAAGCTTTCTTT. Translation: CAWSVRGVNTEAFF.

CDR3 sequence (DNA): TGTGCCAGCAGTGCCTACCCGACAGGGACTAGCGGCACAGATACGCAGTATTTT. This encodes CASSAYPTGTSGTDTQYF. The chain carries TRBV28 and TRBJ2-3; 10 bases are a match to TRBD2. With V trimmed by 5 bases and J by 1 base, 12 bases remained unmatched. Germline assignment: CDR1 MDHEN and CDR2 SYDVKM. CDR3 length equals 18 residues.

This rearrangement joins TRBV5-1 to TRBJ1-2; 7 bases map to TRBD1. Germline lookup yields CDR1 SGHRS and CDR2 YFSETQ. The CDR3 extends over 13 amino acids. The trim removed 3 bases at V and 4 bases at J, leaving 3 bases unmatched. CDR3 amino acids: CASSSDRAYGYTF. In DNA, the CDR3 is TGCGCCAGCAGCTCTGACAGGGCCTATGGCTACACCTTC.

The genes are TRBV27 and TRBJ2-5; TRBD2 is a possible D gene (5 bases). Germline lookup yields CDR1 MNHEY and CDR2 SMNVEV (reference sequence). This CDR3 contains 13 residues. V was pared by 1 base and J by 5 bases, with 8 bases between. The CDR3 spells CASSLYGVETQYF. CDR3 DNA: TGTGCCAGCAGTTTATACGGGGTGGAGACCCAGTACTTC.

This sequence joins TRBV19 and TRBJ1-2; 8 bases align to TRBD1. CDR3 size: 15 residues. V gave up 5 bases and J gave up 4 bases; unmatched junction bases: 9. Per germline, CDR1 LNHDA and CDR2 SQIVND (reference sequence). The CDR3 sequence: CASSPARTGGYGYTF. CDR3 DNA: TGTGCCAGTAGTCCAGCCCGAACAGGGGGCTATGGCTACACCTTC.

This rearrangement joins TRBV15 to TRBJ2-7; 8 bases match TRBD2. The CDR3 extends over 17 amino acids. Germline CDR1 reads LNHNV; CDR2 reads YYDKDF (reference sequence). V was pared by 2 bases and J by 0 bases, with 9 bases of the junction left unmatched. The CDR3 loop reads CATSRTPGTSFSYEQYF. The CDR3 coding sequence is TGTGCCACCAGCAGAACCCCCGGGACTAGTTTCTCCTACGAGCAGTACTTC.

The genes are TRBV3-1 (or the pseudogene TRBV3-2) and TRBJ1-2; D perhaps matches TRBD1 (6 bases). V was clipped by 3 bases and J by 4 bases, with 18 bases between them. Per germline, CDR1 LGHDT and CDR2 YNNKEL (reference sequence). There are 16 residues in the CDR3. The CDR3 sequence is CASSQHPGTPIYGYTF. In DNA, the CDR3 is TGTGCCAGCAGCCAGCACCCCGGGACACCAATCTATGGCTACACCTTC.

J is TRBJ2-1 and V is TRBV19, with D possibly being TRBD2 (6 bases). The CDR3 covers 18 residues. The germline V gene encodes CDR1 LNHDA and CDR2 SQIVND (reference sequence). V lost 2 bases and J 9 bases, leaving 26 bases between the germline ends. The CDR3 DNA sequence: TGTGCCAGTAGTATAAACCCGCAAGCGGTCGGGGGTTTGACTGAGCAGTTCTTC. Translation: CASSINPQAVGGLTEQFF. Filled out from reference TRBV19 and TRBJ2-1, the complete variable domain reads DGGITQSPKYLFRKEGQNVTLSCEQNLNHDAMYWYRQDPGQGLRLIYYSQIVNDFQKGDIAEGYSVSREKKESFPLTVTSAQKNPTAFYLCASSINPQAVGGLTEQFFGPGTRLTVL.

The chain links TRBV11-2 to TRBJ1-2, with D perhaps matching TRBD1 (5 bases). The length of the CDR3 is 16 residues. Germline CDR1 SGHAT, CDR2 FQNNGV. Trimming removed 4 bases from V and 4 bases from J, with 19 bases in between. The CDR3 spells CASSSPDRSRLYGYTF. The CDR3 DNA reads TGTGCCAGCAGCTCACCAGACAGATCCAGACTCTATGGCTACACCTTC.

As DNA, the CDR3 is TGTGCCAGCTCAACAAGTAACTATGGCTACACCTTC. Protein: CASSTSNYGYTF. This chain links TRBV18 with TRBJ1-2; D not resolved. Trimming removed 5 bases at V and 1 base at J, with 5 bases between. In germline, CDR1 is KGHSH, CDR2 LQKENI. The CDR3 loop spans 12 amino acids.

CDR3 nucleotides: TGTGCCAGCAGTTACTCGCGTCCGGACAAAAGTGGGCCCCAGCATTTT. Translating gives CASSYSRPDKSGPQHF. V and J are TRBV6-5 and TRBJ1-5, with D possibly TRBD1 on 5 matching bases. With 0 bases removed from V and 9 bases from J, the gap between germline ends came to 18 bases. The CDR3 sequence is 16 residues long. Germline CDR1 is MNHEY and CDR2 is SVGAGI.

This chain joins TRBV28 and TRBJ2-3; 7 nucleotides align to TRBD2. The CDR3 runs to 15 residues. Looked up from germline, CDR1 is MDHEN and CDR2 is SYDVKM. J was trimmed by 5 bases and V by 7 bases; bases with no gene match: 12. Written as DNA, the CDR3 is TGTGCCAGCAATGGCCCTGGCGGGAGTGTAGATACGCAGTATTTT. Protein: CASNGPGGSVDTQYF.

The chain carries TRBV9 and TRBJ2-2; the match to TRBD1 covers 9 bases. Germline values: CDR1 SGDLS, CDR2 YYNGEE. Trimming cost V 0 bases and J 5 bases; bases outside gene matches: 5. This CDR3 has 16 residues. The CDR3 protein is CASSVGDRAVTGELFF. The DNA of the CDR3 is TGTGCCAGCAGCGTAGGGGACAGGGCGGTTACCGGGGAGCTGTTTTTT.

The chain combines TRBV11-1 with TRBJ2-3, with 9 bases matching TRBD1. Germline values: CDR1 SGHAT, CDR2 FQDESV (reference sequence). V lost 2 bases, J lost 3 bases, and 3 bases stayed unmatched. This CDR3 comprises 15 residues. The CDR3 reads CASSLTGTGTDTQYF. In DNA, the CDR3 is TGTGCCAGCAGCTTAACCGGGACAGGGACAGATACGCAGTATTTT. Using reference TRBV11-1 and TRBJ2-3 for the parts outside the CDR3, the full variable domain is EAEVAQSPRYKITEKSQAVAFWCDPISGHATLYWYRQILGQGPELLVQFQDESVVDDSQLPKDRFSAERLKGVDSTLKIQPAELGDSAMYLCASSLTGTGTDTQYFGPGTRLTVL.